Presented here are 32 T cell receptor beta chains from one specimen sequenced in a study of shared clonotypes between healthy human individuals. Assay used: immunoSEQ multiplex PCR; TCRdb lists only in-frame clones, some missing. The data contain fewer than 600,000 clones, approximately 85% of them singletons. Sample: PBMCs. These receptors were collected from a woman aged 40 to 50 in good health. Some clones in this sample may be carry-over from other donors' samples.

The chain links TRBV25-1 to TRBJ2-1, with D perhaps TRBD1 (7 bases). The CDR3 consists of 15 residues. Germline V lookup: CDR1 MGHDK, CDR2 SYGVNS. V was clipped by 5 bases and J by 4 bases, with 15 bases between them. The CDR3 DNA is TGTGCCAGCAGTCATGGGGCAGGGGGGTACAATGAGCAGTTCTTC. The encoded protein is CASSHGAGGYNEQFF.

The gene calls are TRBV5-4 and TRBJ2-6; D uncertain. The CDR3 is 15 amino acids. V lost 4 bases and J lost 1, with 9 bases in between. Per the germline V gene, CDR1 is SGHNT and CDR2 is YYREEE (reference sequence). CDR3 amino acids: CASSTNPSGANVLTF. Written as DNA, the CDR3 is TGTGCCAGCAGCACCAACCCATCTGGGGCCAACGTCCTGACTTTC.

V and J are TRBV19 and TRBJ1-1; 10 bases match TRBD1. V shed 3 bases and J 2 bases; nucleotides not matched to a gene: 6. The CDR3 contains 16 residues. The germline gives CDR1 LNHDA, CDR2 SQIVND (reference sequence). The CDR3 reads CASSMGTGVINTEAFF. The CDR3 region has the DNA TGTGCCAGTAGTATGGGGACAGGGGTTATCAACACTGAAGCTTTCTTT.

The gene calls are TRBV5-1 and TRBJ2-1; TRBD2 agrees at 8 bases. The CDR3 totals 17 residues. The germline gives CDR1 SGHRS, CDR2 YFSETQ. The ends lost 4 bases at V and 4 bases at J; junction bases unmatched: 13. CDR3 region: CASSPQGTSGGYNEQFF. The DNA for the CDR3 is TGCGCCAGCAGCCCCCAGGGAACTAGCGGAGGGTACAATGAGCAGTTCTTC.

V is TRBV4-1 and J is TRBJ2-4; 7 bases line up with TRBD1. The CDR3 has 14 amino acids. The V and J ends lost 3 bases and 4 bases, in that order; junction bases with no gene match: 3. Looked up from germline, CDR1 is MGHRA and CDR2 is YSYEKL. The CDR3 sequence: CASSHLTGKNIQYF. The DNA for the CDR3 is TGCGCCAGCAGCCACCTGACAGGGAAAAACATTCAGTACTTC.

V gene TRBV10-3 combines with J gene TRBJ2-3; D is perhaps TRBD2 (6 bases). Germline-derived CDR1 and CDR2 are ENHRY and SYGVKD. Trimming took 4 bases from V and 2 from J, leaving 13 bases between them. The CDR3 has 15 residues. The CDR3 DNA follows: TGTGCCATCAGTGTTAGTAGCGGAATCACAGATACGCAGTATTTT. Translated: CAISVSSGITDTQYF.

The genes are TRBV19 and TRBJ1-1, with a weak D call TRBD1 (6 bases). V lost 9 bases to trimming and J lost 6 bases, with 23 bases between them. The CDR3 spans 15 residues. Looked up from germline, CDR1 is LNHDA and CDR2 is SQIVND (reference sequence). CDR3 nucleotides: TGTGCCAGCGGGACACTGAAAAAGGGATCTGCTGAAGCTTTCTTT. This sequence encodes CASGTLKKGSAEAFF.

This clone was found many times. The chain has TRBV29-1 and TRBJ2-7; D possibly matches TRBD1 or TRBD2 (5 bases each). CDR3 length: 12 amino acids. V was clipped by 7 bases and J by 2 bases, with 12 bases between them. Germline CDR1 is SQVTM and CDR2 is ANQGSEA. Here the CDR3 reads CSGRDGAYEQYF. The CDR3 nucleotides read TGCAGCGGCCGGGACGGAGCCTACGAGCAGTACTTC.

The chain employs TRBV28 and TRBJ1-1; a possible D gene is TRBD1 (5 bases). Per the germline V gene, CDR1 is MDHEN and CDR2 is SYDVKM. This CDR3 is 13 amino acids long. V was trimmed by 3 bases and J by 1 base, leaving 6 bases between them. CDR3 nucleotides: TGTGCCAGCAGTTTCAGGGAGAACACTGAAGCTTTCTTT. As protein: CASSFRENTEAFF.

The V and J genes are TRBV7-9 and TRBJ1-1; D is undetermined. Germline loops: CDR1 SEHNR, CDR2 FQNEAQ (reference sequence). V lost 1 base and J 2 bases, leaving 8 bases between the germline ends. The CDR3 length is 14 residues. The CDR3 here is CASSLGGSNTEAFF. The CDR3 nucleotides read TGTGCCAGCAGCTTAGGAGGGTCTAACACTGAAGCTTTCTTT.

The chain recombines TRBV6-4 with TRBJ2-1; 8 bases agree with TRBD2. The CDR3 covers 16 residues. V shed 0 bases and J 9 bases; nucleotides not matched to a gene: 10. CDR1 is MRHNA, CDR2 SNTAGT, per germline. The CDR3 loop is CASSDSLQREIGEQFF. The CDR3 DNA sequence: TGTGCCAGCAGTGACTCGCTCCAGCGGGAGATCGGTGAGCAGTTCTTC.

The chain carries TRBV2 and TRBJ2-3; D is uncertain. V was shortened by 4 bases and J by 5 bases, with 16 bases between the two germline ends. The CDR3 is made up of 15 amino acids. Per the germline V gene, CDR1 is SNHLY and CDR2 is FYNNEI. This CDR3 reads CASSGGWGMVDTQYF. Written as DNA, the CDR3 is TGTGCCAGCAGTGGCGGCTGGGGAATGGTAGATACGCAGTATTTT.

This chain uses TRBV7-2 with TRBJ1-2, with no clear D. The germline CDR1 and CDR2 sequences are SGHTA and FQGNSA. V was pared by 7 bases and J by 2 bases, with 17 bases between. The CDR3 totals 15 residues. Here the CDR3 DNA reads TGTGCCAGCACCCCCCAACACACATCGAACTATGGCTACACCTTC. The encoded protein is CASTPQHTSNYGYTF.

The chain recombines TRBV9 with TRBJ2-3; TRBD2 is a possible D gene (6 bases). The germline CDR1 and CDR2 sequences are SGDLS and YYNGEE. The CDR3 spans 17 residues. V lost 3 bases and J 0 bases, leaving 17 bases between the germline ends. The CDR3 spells CASSDPRVAVSTDTQYF. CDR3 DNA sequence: TGTGCCAGCAGCGACCCCCGGGTAGCGGTTAGCACAGATACGCAGTATTTT. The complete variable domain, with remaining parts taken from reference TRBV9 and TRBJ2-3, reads DSGVTQTPKHLITATGQRVTLRCSPRSGDLSVYWYQQSLDQGLQFLIQYYNGEERAKGNILERFSAQQFPDLHSELNLSSLELGDSALYFCASSDPRVAVSTDTQYFGPGTRLTVL.

The CDR3 nucleotides are TGCGCCAGCAGCCGCCGACAAGCAGGTGGGAACATTCAGTACTTC. It yields the protein CASSRRQAGGNIQYF. V usage is TRBV4-1 and J usage is TRBJ2-4, with D unresolved. CDR3 length: 15 amino acids. Germline V gene lookup returns CDR1 MGHRA and CDR2 YSYEKL. With 4 bases removed from V and 7 bases from J, the gap between germline ends came to 17 bases.

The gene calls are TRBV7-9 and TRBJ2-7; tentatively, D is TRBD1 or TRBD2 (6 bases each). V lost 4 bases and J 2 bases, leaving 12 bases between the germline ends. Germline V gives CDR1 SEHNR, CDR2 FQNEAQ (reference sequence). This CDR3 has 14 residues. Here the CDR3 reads CASSYTGAAYEQYF. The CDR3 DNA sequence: TGTGCCAGCAGCTACACGGGGGCCGCCTACGAGCAGTACTTC.

The CDR3 bases are TGTGCCAGCAGCTTTGCAACAGACCGCACAGATACGCAGTATTTT. Translating gives CASSFATDRTDTQYF. The chain joins TRBV11-2 to TRBJ2-3; D ambiguous. This CDR3 spans 15 amino acids. The V gene lost 3 bases and the J gene lost 1 base, with 11 bases spanning the gap. Germline loops: CDR1 SGHAT, CDR2 FQNNGV.

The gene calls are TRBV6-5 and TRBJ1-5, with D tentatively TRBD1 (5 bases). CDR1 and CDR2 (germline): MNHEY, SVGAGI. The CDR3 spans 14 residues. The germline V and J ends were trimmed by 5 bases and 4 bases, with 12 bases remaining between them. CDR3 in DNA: TGTGCCAGCAGTCCCGGGGCCCGAAATCAGCCCCAGCATTTT. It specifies CASSPGARNQPQHF.

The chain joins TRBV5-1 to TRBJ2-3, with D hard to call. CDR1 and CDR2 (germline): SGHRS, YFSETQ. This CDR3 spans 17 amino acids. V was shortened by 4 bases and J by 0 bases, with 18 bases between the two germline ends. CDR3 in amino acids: CASSTQPGETSTDTQYF. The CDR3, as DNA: TGCGCCAGCAGCACCCAACCGGGCGAGACTAGCACAGATACGCAGTATTTT.

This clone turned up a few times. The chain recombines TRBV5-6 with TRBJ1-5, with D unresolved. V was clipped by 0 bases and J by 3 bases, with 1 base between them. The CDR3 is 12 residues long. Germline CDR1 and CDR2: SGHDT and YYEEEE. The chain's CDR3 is CASSLANQPQHF. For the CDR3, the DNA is TGTGCCAGCAGCTTGGCCAATCAGCCCCAGCATTTT.

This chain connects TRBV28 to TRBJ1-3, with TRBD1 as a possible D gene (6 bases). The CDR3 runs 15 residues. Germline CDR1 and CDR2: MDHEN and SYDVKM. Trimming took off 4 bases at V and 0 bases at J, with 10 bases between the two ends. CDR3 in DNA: TGTGCCAGCAGTTCTTCCAGGGGCTCTGGAAACACCATATATTTT. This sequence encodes CASSSSRGSGNTIYF.

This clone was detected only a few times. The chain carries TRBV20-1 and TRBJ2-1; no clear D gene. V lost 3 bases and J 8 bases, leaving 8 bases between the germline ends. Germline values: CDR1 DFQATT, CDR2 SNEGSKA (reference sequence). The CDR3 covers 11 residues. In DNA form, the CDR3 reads TGCAGTGCTAGTGGTGAAGATGAGCAGTTCTTC. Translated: CSASGEDEQFF.

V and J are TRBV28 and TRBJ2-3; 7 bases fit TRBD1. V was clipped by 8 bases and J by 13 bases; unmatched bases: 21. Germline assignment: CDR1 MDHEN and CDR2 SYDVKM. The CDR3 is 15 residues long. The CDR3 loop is CASGTPDRTNPREYF. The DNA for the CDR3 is TGTGCCAGCGGCACCCCGGACAGGACGAATCCGCGGGAGTATTTT.

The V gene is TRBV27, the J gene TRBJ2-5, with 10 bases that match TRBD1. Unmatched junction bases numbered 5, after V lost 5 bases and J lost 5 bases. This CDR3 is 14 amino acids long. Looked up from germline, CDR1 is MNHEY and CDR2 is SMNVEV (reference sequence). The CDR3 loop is CASSRTGGWETQYF. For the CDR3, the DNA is TGTGCCAGCAGTAGGACAGGGGGTTGGGAGACCCAGTACTTC.

The CDR3 nucleotides are TGTGCCAGCAGTTTAGGGGGGCTAGCCAAAAACATTCAGTACTTC. Its translation: CASSLGGLAKNIQYF. This chain uses TRBV27 with TRBJ2-4, with D perhaps TRBD1 or TRBD2 (6 bases each). CDR3 length equals 15 residues. Germline CDR1 and CDR2: MNHEY and SMNVEV (reference sequence). The V end was cut by 2 bases, the J end by 0 bases, with 8 bases between.

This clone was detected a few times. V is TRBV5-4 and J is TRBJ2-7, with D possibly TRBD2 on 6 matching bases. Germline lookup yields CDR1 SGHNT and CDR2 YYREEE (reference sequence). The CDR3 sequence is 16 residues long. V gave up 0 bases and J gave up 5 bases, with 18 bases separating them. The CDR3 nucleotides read TGTGCCAGCAGCTTGGCCGGTGGGACTCAGCGGCACGAGCAGTACTTC. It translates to CASSLAGGTQRHEQYF. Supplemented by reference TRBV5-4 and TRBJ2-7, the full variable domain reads ETGVTQSPTHLIKTRGQQVTLRCSSQSGHNTVSWYQQALGQGPQFIFQYYREEENGRGNFPPRFSGLQFPNYSSELNVNALELDDSALYLCASSLAGGTQRHEQYFGPGTRLTVT.

DNA of the CDR3: TGTGCCATCAGTGACCAGGGGGGAGTTGGCTACGAGCAGTACTTC. This encodes CAISDQGGVGYEQYF. The chain links TRBV10-3 to TRBJ2-7; D perhaps matches TRBD1 (7 bases). V gave up 3 bases and J gave up 3 bases, with 15 bases separating them. This CDR3 contains 15 residues. Germline V CDR1 and CDR2: ENHRY, SYGVKD.

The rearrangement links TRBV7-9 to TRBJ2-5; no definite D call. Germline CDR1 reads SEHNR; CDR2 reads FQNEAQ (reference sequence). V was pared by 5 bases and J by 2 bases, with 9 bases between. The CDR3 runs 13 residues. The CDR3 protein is CASSRSEQETQYF. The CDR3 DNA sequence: TGTGCCAGCAGCCGGTCAGAGCAAGAGACCCAGTACTTC.

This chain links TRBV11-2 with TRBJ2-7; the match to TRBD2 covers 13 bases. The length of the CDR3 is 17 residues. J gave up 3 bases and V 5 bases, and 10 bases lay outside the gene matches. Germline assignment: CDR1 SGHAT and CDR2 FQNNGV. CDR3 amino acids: CASSLTLLAGGYYEQYF. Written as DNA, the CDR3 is TGTGCCAGCAGCCTAACCCTACTAGCGGGGGGGTACTACGAGCAGTACTTC.

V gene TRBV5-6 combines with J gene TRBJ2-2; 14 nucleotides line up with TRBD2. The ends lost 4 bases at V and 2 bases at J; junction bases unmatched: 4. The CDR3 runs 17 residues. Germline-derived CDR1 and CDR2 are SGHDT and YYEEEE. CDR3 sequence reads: CASSGGLAGANTGELFF. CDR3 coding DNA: TGTGCCAGCAGCGGGGGACTAGCGGGAGCCAACACCGGGGAGCTGTTTTTT.

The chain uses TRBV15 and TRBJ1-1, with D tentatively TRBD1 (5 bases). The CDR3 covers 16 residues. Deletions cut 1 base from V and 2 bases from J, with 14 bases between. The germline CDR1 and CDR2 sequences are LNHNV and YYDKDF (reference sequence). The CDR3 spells CATSRGGEARNTEAFF. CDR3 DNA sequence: TGTGCCACCAGCAGAGGGGGCGAGGCCAGAAACACTGAAGCTTTCTTT.

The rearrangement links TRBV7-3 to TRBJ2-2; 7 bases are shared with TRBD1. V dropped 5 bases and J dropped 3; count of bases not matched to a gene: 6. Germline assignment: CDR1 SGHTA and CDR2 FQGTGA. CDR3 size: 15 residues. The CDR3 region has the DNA TGTGCCAGCAGCGCGCGACAGGGACACACCGGGGAGCTGTTTTTT. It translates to CASSARQGHTGELFF. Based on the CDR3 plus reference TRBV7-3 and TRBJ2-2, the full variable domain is GAGVSQTPSNKVTEKGKYVELRCDPISGHTALYWYRQSLGQGPEFLIYFQGTGAADDSGLPNDRFFAVRPEGSVSTLKIQRTERGDSAVYLCASSARQGHTGELFFGEGSRLTVL.